This entry lists 21 T cell receptor beta chains sequenced from one sample in a study of OX40 agonist ivuxolimab in advanced cancers. TCRdb keeps only in-frame clones here, not all; method: immunoSEQ multiplex PCR. The table shows about 60,000 clones, with around 86% occurring only once. The source was CD4+ or CD8+ T cells sorted from blood, collected in a trial of the OX40 agonist ivuxolimab. The source is an adult with an advanced solid tumor such as melanoma, head and neck, liver or kidney cancer.

On this clone itself: Within the sample, other DNA sequences also encode this same CDR3. The gene calls are TRBV7-2 and TRBJ2-1, with D unclear. Trimming pared 1 base from V and 5 bases from J, leaving 6 bases between. CDR3 size: 13 residues. Germline-derived CDR1 and CDR2 are SGHTA and FQGNSA. In DNA, the CDR3 is TGTGCCAGCAGCTTAGGACGGAACAATGAGCAGTTCTTC. This encodes CASSLGRNNEQFF.

This chain links TRBV11-2 with TRBJ1-1; a weak D match, TRBD1 (6 bases). This CDR3 contains 14 residues. Germline assignment: CDR1 SGHAT and CDR2 FQNNGV. V was trimmed by 5 bases and J by 4 bases, leaving 14 bases between them. CDR3 region: CASSPQGLGTEAFF. CDR3 DNA sequence: TGTGCCAGCAGCCCTCAGGGGTTGGGCACTGAAGCTTTCTTT.

This clone was picked up one time. The chain uses TRBV27 and TRBJ2-7; weak D call: TRBD1 (7 bases). Germline V CDR1 and CDR2: MNHEY, SMNVEV (reference sequence). CDR3 length: 15 residues. Between the trimmed V and J ends, which lost 3 bases and 8 bases, there was a span of 20 bases. CDR3 in amino acids: CASSFLRQGGEKQYF. DNA of the CDR3: TGTGCCAGCAGTTTTCTTCGACAGGGAGGAGAGAAGCAGTACTTC.

The chain uses TRBV6-5 and TRBJ1-2; D remains ambiguous. With 7 bases removed from V and 2 bases from J, the gap between germline ends came to 14 bases. Germline V gives CDR1 MNHEY, CDR2 SVGAGI. This CDR3 is 14 amino acids long. The CDR3: CASTRGKVNYGYTF. As DNA, the CDR3 is TGTGCCAGCACACGCGGGAAGGTGAACTATGGCTACACCTTC.

This clone was recorded once. V usage is TRBV11-2 and J usage is TRBJ1-4; 9 positions agree with TRBD1. J gave up 10 bases and V 1 base, and 10 bases lay outside the gene matches. The CDR3 extends over 16 amino acids. The germline gives CDR1 SGHAT, CDR2 FQNNGV. DNA of the CDR3: TGTGCCAGCAGCTTAGTAATGGGACAGGGCGGCGGAAAACTGTTTTTT. Its protein product is CASSLVMGQGGGKLFF. Using reference TRBV11-2 and TRBJ1-4 for the parts outside the CDR3, the full variable domain is EAGVAQSPRYKIIEKRQSVAFWCNPISGHATLYWYQQILGQGPKLLIQFQNNGVVDDSQLPKDRFSAERLKGVDSTLKIQPAKLEDSAVYLCASSLVMGQGGGKLFFGSGTQLSVL.

This chain connects TRBV2 to TRBJ2-7; a possible D gene is TRBD1 (6 bases). Per germline, CDR1 SNHLY and CDR2 FYNNEI. The V end was cut by 5 bases, the J end by 1 base, with 24 bases between. The CDR3 has 18 amino acids. CDR3 sequence (DNA): TGTGCCAGCAGTCCATTATACACCGGGACAAGGGATTCCTACGAGCAGTACTTC. Its translation: CASSPLYTGTRDSYEQYF.

The CDR3 DNA follows: TGTGCCAGCGGCCTAGGGGGGTCCTACGAGCAGTACTTC. Amino acid sequence: CASGLGGSYEQYF. V and J are TRBV28 and TRBJ2-7, with D perhaps assigned TRBD1 or TRBD2 (6 bases each). Germline lookup yields CDR1 MDHEN and CDR2 SYDVKM. Trimming took off 8 bases at V and 1 base at J, with 12 bases between the two ends. CDR3 length: 13 amino acids.

The genes are TRBV7-2 and TRBJ2-1; 9 bases line up with TRBD1. This CDR3 has 16 residues. Looked up from germline, CDR1 is SGHTA and CDR2 is FQGNSA. The junction had 8 bases not matched to a gene; V was cut back by 1 base and J by 7 bases. Here the CDR3 reads CASSLEAGQGYNEQFF. CDR3 nucleotide sequence: TGTGCCAGCAGCTTAGAAGCGGGACAGGGATATAATGAGCAGTTCTTC. The full variable domain, its missing parts supplied by reference TRBV7-2 and TRBJ2-1, is GAGVSQSPSNKVTEKGKDVELRCDPISGHTALYWYRQSLGQGLEFLIYFQGNSAPDKSGLPSDRFSAERTGGSVSTLTIQRTQQEDSAVYLCASSLEAGQGYNEQFFGPGTRLTVL.

V usage is TRBV5-1 and J usage is TRBJ2-7, with 8 nucleotides matching TRBD1. With V trimmed by 3 bases and J by 4 bases, 12 bases remained unmatched. The CDR3 is 16 residues long. Germline CDR1 reads SGHRS; CDR2 reads YFSETQ. CDR3 sequence reads: CASSSVDVQGGYEQYF. As DNA, the CDR3 is TGCGCCAGCAGCTCCGTCGACGTACAGGGGGGATACGAGCAGTACTTC.

The chain joins TRBV9 to TRBJ1-3, with D tentatively TRBD1 (6 bases). The germline V gene has CDR1 SGDLS and CDR2 YYNGEE. The CDR3 consists of 16 residues. The ends were cut back, 4 bases at V and 2 bases at J, with 16 bases in the middle. CDR3 coding DNA: TGTGCCAGCAGCACCGCCCCCCCAGGGGCTGGAAACACCATATATTTT. Amino acid sequence: CASSTAPPGAGNTIYF.

The V and J genes are TRBV7-3 and TRBJ2-1, with 12 bases lining up with TRBD2. The CDR3 is made up of 19 amino acids. Germline assignment: CDR1 SGHTA and CDR2 FQGTGA. The J segment lost 2 bases and the V segment lost 5 bases, leaving 13 bases of the junction unmatched. CDR3 sequence (DNA): TGTGCCAGCAGCCCACGGGGACTAGCGGGTGGACTACCCTACAATGAGCAGTTCTTC. It yields the protein CASSPRGLAGGLPYNEQFF.

The table lists this clone with a count of one. The chain has TRBV7-9 and TRBJ2-1; 9 bases line up with TRBD2. The germline V gene has CDR1 SEHNR and CDR2 FQNEAQ (reference sequence). The CDR3 length is 14 residues. The ends lost 5 bases at V and 6 bases at J; junction bases unmatched: 5. The CDR3 DNA follows: TGTGCCAGCAGCCGGGCTAGCGGGATCAATGAGCAGTTCTTC. Amino acids: CASSRASGINEQFF.

The CDR3 DNA reads as TGTGCCAGCAGTTTAGTAAGGCGGGCTTTCTTT. Its protein product is CASSLVRRAFF. This chain joins TRBV28 and TRBJ1-1, with D hard to call. V lost 2 bases and J 11 bases, leaving 9 bases between the germline ends. CDR1 is MDHEN, CDR2 SYDVKM, per germline. The CDR3 is made up of 11 amino acids. The whole variable domain, remainder taken from reference TRBV28 and TRBJ1-1, is DVKVTQSSRYLVKRTGEKVFLECVQDMDHENMFWYRQDPGLGLRLIYFSYDVKMKEKGDIPEGYSVSREKKERFSLILESASTNQTSMYLCASSLVRRAFFGQGTRLTVV.

V gene TRBV5-1 combines with J gene TRBJ1-2; perhaps TRBD1 as D (5 bases). V was shortened by 4 bases and J by 4 bases, with 14 bases between the two germline ends. The CDR3 totals 14 residues. Germline V lookup: CDR1 SGHRS, CDR2 YFSETQ. The CDR3 here is CASSLGQSGYGYTF. The CDR3 nucleotides read TGCGCCAGCAGCCTCGGACAAAGCGGCTATGGCTACACCTTC.

The V gene is TRBV6-6, the J gene TRBJ1-5; D call uncertain. CDR1 is MNHNY, CDR2 SVGAGI, per germline (reference sequence). CDR3 length: 15 amino acids. The germline V and J ends were trimmed by 6 bases and 0 bases, with 12 bases remaining between them. In DNA form, the CDR3 reads TGTGCCAGCAGGAGGACGGAAAATAGCAATCAGCCCCAGCATTTT. Translation gives CASRRTENSNQPQHF.

The rearrangement joins TRBV6-5 to TRBJ1-1; the D gene is possibly TRBD1 (5 bases). Germline assignment: CDR1 MNHEY and CDR2 SVGAGI. V lost 7 bases and J 4 bases, leaving 7 bases between the germline ends. The CDR3 length is 11 residues. The CDR3 reads CASTGSTEAFF. CDR3 in DNA: TGTGCCAGCACAGGGTCCACTGAAGCTTTCTTT.

This clone was observed a few times. V gene TRBV28 combines with J gene TRBJ2-7; D is possibly TRBD2 (8 bases). CDR1 is MDHEN and CDR2 is SYDVKM in the germline V gene. V was pared by 6 bases and J by 9 bases, with 24 bases between. This CDR3 spans 15 amino acids. The CDR3 spells CASSRGGQGGLRQYF. The CDR3 DNA reads TGTGCCAGCAGCCGCGGGGGGCAGGGGGGCCTGAGGCAGTACTTC.

V usage is TRBV30 and J usage is TRBJ2-2; a weak D match, TRBD1 (6 bases). V gave up 7 bases and J gave up 1 base, with 10 bases separating them. This CDR3 contains 13 residues. Germline V gene sequence: CDR1 GTSNPN, CDR2 SVGIG (reference sequence). The CDR3: CAYDRLNTGELFF. CDR3 nucleotide sequence: TGTGCCTACGACAGGCTGAACACCGGGGAGCTGTTTTTT.

This clone was recorded only once. The chain uses TRBV5-5 and TRBJ2-4; D is undetermined. The CDR3 runs 14 residues. CDR1 SGHKS and CDR2 YYEKEE come from the germline V gene (reference sequence). Trimming left V 2 bases short and J 5 bases short, with 11 bases between. CDR3 nucleotides: TGTGCCAGCAGCTTTACGGCTGCAGAAAACATTCAGTACTTC. This sequence encodes CASSFTAAENIQYF.

The J gene is TRBJ1-5, the V gene TRBV1; TRBD1 is the table's D call and was not checked against the DNA. TRBV1 is a listed pseudogene. The CDR3 runs 15 residues. The CDR3 loop reads CTSSQGTGCNQPQHF. Here the CDR3 DNA reads TGCACCAGCAGCCAAGGGACAGGCTGCAATCAGCCCCAGCATTTT.

The gene calls are TRBV19 and TRBJ1-6, with 8 nucleotides matching TRBD1. Germline V CDR1 and CDR2: LNHDA, SQIVND (reference sequence). The CDR3 consists of 15 residues. J gave up 7 bases and V 4 bases, and 6 bases lay outside the gene matches. The CDR3 DNA reads as TGTGCCAGTAGTAGACGTAGGACAGGGAATTCACCCCTCCACTTT. It yields the protein CASSRRRTGNSPLHF.